Described below is a single TCR beta chain sequence and its context. The antigen this receptor binds is unknown. No clone much larger than this one lies a single base away; base qualities are absent. Library creation used 5' RACE. The instrument given in TCRdb is Illumina HiSeq 2500. A second roughly 6 to 11 cycle PCR used a sample-barcoded 5' primer and a J-beta primer mix. A unique molecular identifier was introduced onto each TCR beta cDNA molecule by a template-switch 5' adaptor carrying 12 random nucleotides. At least 2.5 million CDR3-containing paired-end reads were obtained from each sample. The Mint cDNA synthesis kit, primed by a TRBC-specific oligonucleotide, was used to synthesize first-strand cDNA from all RNA. All cDNA was treated with uracil-DNA glycosylase and then went through a first 18-cycle PCR with the universal primers M1SS and BC2_uni_R. The study's own analysis went as follows. Each sample was normalized by randomly selecting 1 million high-quality reads, each carrying a distinct molecular identifier. Reads sharing molecular identifiers were discarded rather than binned into consensus sequences. MiTCR, run with a Q25 quality threshold and the strictest error-elimination algorithm, handled CDR3 identification, clonotype clustering and error correction. A nonparametric unseen species model using Euler transformation provided a lower-bound estimate of total TCR beta diversity. The public reads were reanalyzed by TCRdb: fastp trimming at Q25, MiXCR alignment, in-frame beta chains only. Rows merge per CDR3 protein into single entries with the most common DNA and genes. TCRdb, not the original authors, processed these V and J calls. Across this sample there are about 1.6 million distinct CDR3 sequences, with approximately 32% seen only once. The ten largest clones capture about 10% of the sample.

This entry is derived from a study of blood T cells in healthy people across ages (dated by TCRdb to about 2015). General notes on the study: In model experiments, template switching captured about one uniquely barcoded TCR beta cDNA molecule for every two T cells. The study measured age-related changes in TCR beta repertoire diversity using deep sequencing normalized with unique cDNA molecular identifiers. To avoid experimental bias, donors of different ages were spread randomly across the sequencing lanes. The donors were split into four age groups: young (average about 15 years), middle-aged (nearly 40), aged (more than 60) and long-lived (roughly 80). The study analyzed two additional independent replicas of 1 million unique cDNA reads from the same blood draw for two donors, one aged 18 to 29 and one aged 80 or older. The investigation overall reported the following: A strong correlation was found between observed TCR beta diversity and the percentage of naive T cells measured by flow cytometry. Estimates of total diversity based on one million sequenced T cells were regarded as lower bounds and as underestimates. Since profiling was done on bulk unsorted PBMCs, naive and antigen-experienced compartments could not be conclusively compared. Compared with the aged group, the long-lived group had more naive CD4+ T cells, fewer expanded clones and increased TCR diversity, a pattern suggesting age selection. Observed TCR beta diversity per million T cells fell roughly linearly with age, and a significant reduction was already apparent by age roughly 40. The CMV infection status of donors was not known, potentially confounding age-related changes in expanded clonotypes.

Systemically healthy Caucasian individuals from Russia, some 40 in total and aged about 6 to 95 years, were included as donors. Ten milliliters of peripheral blood were drawn from each donor into EDTA-treated Vacutainer tubes. Ficoll-Paque density-gradient centrifugation was used to isolate PBMCs, with at least 6 million obtained per sample. Total RNA, at least 5.5 micrograms per sample, was extracted from PBMCs with Trizol reagent. The percentages of naive CD45RAhigh/CD27high T cells were determined by flow cytometry on a PBMC aliquot from every donor. The germline V gene (reference sequence) gives CDR1 as DFQATT and CDR2 as SNEGSKA. The CDR3 runs 13 residues from the cysteine to the phenylalanine. CDR3 DNA is the only sequence kept; it has 39 bases, read in frame from the first base. The junction shows trimming of 6 bases on V and 7 bases on J, plus 18 bases between the germline ends.

The chain is assembled from TRBV20-1 and TRBJ1-2, with TRBD1 tentatively as D gene (5 bases match). Sequenced input: blood. The receptor comes from a woman aged 30 to 39 in good health. For the CDR3, the sequence is CSALSEGRGGYTF. The sequence in DNA is TGCAGTGCCTTATCGGAGGGGAGAGGTGGCTACACCTTC.